Shown below are 30 T cell receptor beta chains from a single sample sequenced in a study of blood T cell repertoires in COVID-19 (dated by TCRdb to 2020 to 2022). The library was generated by the immunoSEQ multiplex PCR assay. TCRdb provides this immuneACCESS table in a form limited to in-frame rearrangements. Some clones are lacking; in checked studies, under half of them reflect an unresolved V gene, and why the rest are absent is not known. The sample profile shows some 230,000 clones; 65% to 85% of them were found once. The ten largest clones take up around 3.1% of the sample. The material sequenced was peripheral blood. Receptors originate from a woman in her twenties or thirties who had recovered from COVID-19.

The CDR3 sequence: CASSQARTGGEDTQYF. The CDR3 DNA reads TGTGCCAGCAGCCAGGCTCGGACTGGGGGCGAAGATACGCAGTATTTT. The rearrangement joins TRBV3-1 (or the pseudogene TRBV3-2) to TRBJ2-3; tentative D call: TRBD1 (6 bases). Germline assignment: CDR1 LGHDT and CDR2 YNNKEL (reference sequence). Deletions cut 3 bases from V and 5 bases from J, with 18 bases between. This CDR3 region has 16 residues.

The chain combines TRBV15 with TRBJ2-1; a possible D gene is TRBD2 (6 bases). V lost 1 base to trimming and J lost 3 bases, with 10 bases between them. The germline V gene has CDR1 LNHNV and CDR2 YYDKDF (reference sequence). The CDR3 is made up of 15 amino acids. The CDR3 DNA sequence: TGTGCCACCAGCAGAGTTCCTAGCGTCTACAATGAGCAGTTCTTC. Protein product: CATSRVPSVYNEQFF.

A remark on this clone: An end of the junction differs from the germline gene, which may be a read error. The chain is built from TRBV30 and TRBJ2-7; D is perhaps TRBD2 (6 bases). In germline, CDR1 is GTSNPN, CDR2 SVGIG (reference sequence). This CDR3 region has 13 residues. The CDR3, as DNA: TGCGCGATCTGGGGGGTCAATTACTACGAGCAGTACTTC. Its translation is CAIWGVNYYEQYF. Based on the CDR3 plus reference TRBV30 and TRBJ2-7, the full variable domain is SQTIHQWPATLVQPVGSPLSLECTVEGTSNPNLYWYRQAAGRGLQLLFYSVGIGQISSEVPQNLSASRPQDRQFILSSKKLLLSDSGFYLCAIWGVNYYEQYFGPGTRLTVT.

The rearrangement links TRBV12-5 to TRBJ2-3; 7 bases line up with TRBD2. The CDR3 totals 12 residues. The germline CDR1 and CDR2 sequences are LGHNT and FRNRAP. V was pared by 6 bases and J by 10 bases, with 7 bases of the junction left unmatched. CDR3 residues: CASGSWGGPQYF. The CDR3 coding sequence is TGTGCTAGTGGCTCTTGGGGGGGACCGCAGTATTTT.

The rearrangement uses TRBV5-4 and TRBJ2-1, with TRBD2 matching 12 bases. V lost 2 bases, J lost 5 bases, and 5 bases stayed unmatched. CDR3 length: 16 residues. CDR1 is SGHNT and CDR2 is YYREEE in the germline V gene (reference sequence). DNA of the CDR3: TGTGCCAGCAGCTTTCAAAGACTAGCGGGAGACAATGAGCAGTTCTTC. Translating it yields CASSFQRLAGDNEQFF.

This clone was recorded at least ten times. This chain joins TRBV5-1 and TRBJ2-2, with D perhaps matching TRBD1 (5 bases). Per the germline V gene, CDR1 is SGHRS and CDR2 is YFSETQ. This CDR3 has 13 residues. Trimming stripped 4 bases from V and 3 bases from J, with 7 bases between. Written as DNA, the CDR3 is TGCGCCAGCAGCCTCAGGGACACCGGGGAGCTGTTTTTT. The encoded protein is CASSLRDTGELFF.

The chain carries TRBV19 and TRBJ2-7, with D possibly TRBD2 on 6 matching bases. Germline CDR1 is LNHDA and CDR2 is SQIVND (reference sequence). V was cut by 6 bases and J by 5 bases, with 8 bases left in between. This CDR3 is 11 amino acids long. The CDR3 loop reads CASRREDEQYF. DNA for the CDR3: TGTGCCAGTAGAAGGGAGGACGAGCAGTACTTC.

A note on this clone: The sample has other DNA sequences that encode this CDR3 too. The chain couples TRBV11-3 to TRBJ1-1; D gene uncertain. The CDR3 runs to 14 residues. Looked up from germline, CDR1 is SGHNT and CDR2 is YENEEA. Trimming removed 5 bases from V and 2 bases from J, with 12 bases in between. CDR3 sequence (DNA): TGTGCCAGCAGCCTGGGTGGCGGCAACACTGAAGCTTTCTTT. Amino acids: CASSLGGGNTEAFF.

This clone has only a few counts. CDR3 DNA sequence: TGCGCCAGCAGCCAAGAATTCCCGGAGCAGATCAACGTCCTGACTTTC. Amino acids: CASSQEFPEQINVLTF. The J gene is TRBJ2-6, the V gene TRBV4-1, with D unresolved. Per germline, CDR1 MGHRA and CDR2 YSYEKL. V lost 0 bases and J 9 bases, leaving 15 bases between the germline ends. This CDR3 region has 16 residues.

There are a few counts of this clone. V and J are TRBV6-1 and TRBJ2-4; D perhaps matches TRBD2 (5 bases). Trimming pared 4 bases from V and 1 base from J, leaving 14 bases between. Germline-derived CDR1 and CDR2 are MNHNS and SASEGT. CDR3 length equals 16 residues. CDR3 nucleotide sequence: TGTGCCAGCAGTGGACGAGGGATCGAGGCCAAAAACATTCAGTACTTC. Amino acids: CASSGRGIEAKNIQYF.

Notes on this clone: Other DNA sequences from this sample encode an identical CDR3 as well. The V and J genes are TRBV28 and TRBJ1-2; D is possibly TRBD1 (5 bases). In germline, CDR1 is MDHEN, CDR2 SYDVKM. V gave up 3 bases and J gave up 8 bases, with 10 bases separating them. The CDR3 runs 12 residues. The CDR3 sequence is CASSFRDYGYTF. CDR3 in DNA: TGTGCCAGCAGTTTCAGGGATTACGGCTACACCTTC.

As for this clone: The likely explanation is a read error, given a far larger clone one base away. V and J are TRBV6-5 and TRBJ1-1, with 9 positions matching TRBD1. Germline values: CDR1 MNHEY, CDR2 SVGAGI. CDR3 size: 15 residues. The trim removed 7 bases at V and 6 bases at J, leaving 12 bases unmatched. CDR3 nucleotide sequence: TGTGCCAGCACCCGCCCGGGACAGGGATCTCCTGAAGCTTTCTTT. It encodes CASTRPGQGSPEAFF.

Worth noting for this clone: Within the sample, other DNA sequences also encode this same CDR3. The V gene is TRBV6-6, the J gene TRBJ1-5; D is unclear. The germline V and J ends were trimmed by 2 bases and 2 bases, with 7 bases remaining between them. Germline lookup yields CDR1 MNHNY and CDR2 SVGAGI (reference sequence). The CDR3 is 14 amino acids. CDR3 sequence reads: CASSYDGGNQPQHF. The CDR3 DNA is TGTGCCAGCAGTTACGACGGGGGCAATCAGCCCCAGCATTTT.

This clone has only one observation. The chain employs TRBV30 and TRBJ1-3, with D unclear. This CDR3 comprises 13 residues. The germline CDR1 and CDR2 sequences are GTSNPN and SVGIG (reference sequence). Trimming took off 8 bases at V and 3 bases at J, with 14 bases between the two ends. For the CDR3, the DNA is TGTGCCCGCCGGGCGACTAATGGAAACACCATATATTTT. Amino acid sequence: CARRATNGNTIYF.

This clone was detected once. V and J are TRBV27 and TRBJ2-7; D is possibly TRBD1 (6 bases). This CDR3 is 14 amino acids long. The V and J ends lost 2 bases and 5 bases respectively, with 13 bases between them. Germline V gives CDR1 MNHEY, CDR2 SMNVEV (reference sequence). As DNA, the CDR3 is TGTGCCAGCAGTTTAGACAGGCGAGGGGACGAGCAGTACTTC. This codes for CASSLDRRGDEQYF.

This clone was detected a few times. CDR3 coding DNA: TGTGCCAGCAGTCTCACCGGACAGAATAACTATGGCTACACCTTC. Its translation is CASSLTGQNNYGYTF. The chain couples TRBV28 to TRBJ1-2; perhaps TRBD1 as D (6 bases). Trimming stripped 5 bases from V and 1 base from J, with 14 bases between. The CDR3 is 15 residues long. CDR1 MDHEN and CDR2 SYDVKM come from the germline V gene.

The chain carries TRBV19 and TRBJ2-3; the match to TRBD2 covers 9 bases. The CDR3 extends over 14 amino acids. The germline V gene has CDR1 LNHDA and CDR2 SQIVND (reference sequence). After removal of 7 bases from V and 2 bases from J, the junction contained 4 bases not matched to a gene. The chain's CDR3 is CASKTSGNTDTQYF. The CDR3 nucleotides are TGTGCCAGTAAGACTAGCGGTAACACAGATACGCAGTATTTT.

The CDR3 loop is CASSFGQAPTYEQYF. The CDR3, as DNA: TGTGCCAGCAGTTTCGGACAGGCCCCCACCTACGAGCAGTACTTC. The V and J genes are TRBV27 and TRBJ2-7, with 7 bases that match TRBD1. CDR1 is MNHEY, CDR2 SMNVEV, per germline (reference sequence). V was clipped by 3 bases and J by 2 bases; unmatched bases: 7. The CDR3 totals 15 residues.

Judged by abundance, this clone is medium-sized. The chain has TRBV20-1 and TRBJ2-7; 11 nucleotides align to TRBD2. Germline lookup yields CDR1 DFQATT and CDR2 SNEGSKA (reference sequence). CDR3 length: 11 amino acids. V lost 6 bases and J lost 11; bases outside the gene matches: 6. The CDR3 bases are TGCAGTGCCCCCTTGGGACTAGCGGAGTACTTC. Translating gives CSAPLGLAEYF.

The CDR3 loop reads CASSIFRAGGSGSYGYTF. The CDR3 region has the DNA TGTGCCAGTAGTATTTTCCGGGCAGGGGGCTCGGGATCCTATGGCTACACCTTC. The gene calls are TRBV19 and TRBJ1-2, with TRBD1 identical over 8 bases. Germline CDR1 reads LNHDA; CDR2 reads SQIVND (reference sequence). Trimming cost V 3 bases and J 4 bases; bases outside gene matches: 16. The CDR3 consists of 18 residues.

The chain combines TRBV14 with TRBJ2-3; D possibly corresponds to TRBD2 (6 bases). With 1 base removed from V and 0 bases from J, the gap between germline ends came to 11 bases. CDR1 is SGHDN and CDR2 is FVKESK in the germline V gene. The CDR3 consists of 16 residues. This chain's CDR3 is CASSQGRDWSTDTQYF. The CDR3 region has the DNA TGTGCCAGCAGCCAAGGGCGGGACTGGAGCACAGATACGCAGTATTTT.

The chain has TRBV4-1 and TRBJ2-1, with 8 bases that match TRBD2. V lost 1 base to trimming and J lost 6 bases; unmatched junction nucleotides: 14. The germline CDR1 and CDR2 sequences are MGHRA and YSYEKL. CDR3 length equals 18 residues. In DNA, the CDR3 is TGCGCCAGCAGCCAAGGAAACGGACAGCGGGAGATCTCCAATGAGCAGTTCTTC. Translated: CASSQGNGQREISNEQFF.

This chain links TRBV27 with TRBJ2-7; 11 nucleotides line up with TRBD1. CDR1 and CDR2 (germline): MNHEY, SMNVEV (reference sequence). After removal of 2 bases from V and 5 bases from J, the junction contained 2 bases not matched to a gene. The CDR3 length is 14 residues. Here the CDR3 reads CASSLGTGGNEQYF. The DNA of the CDR3 is TGTGCCAGCAGTTTAGGGACAGGGGGGAACGAGCAGTACTTC.

The chain recombines TRBV5-4 with TRBJ1-2, with a weak D call TRBD1 (5 bases). Germline assignment: CDR1 SGHNT and CDR2 YYREEE (reference sequence). Trimming removed 4 bases from V and 0 bases from J, with 13 bases in between. The CDR3 is made up of 15 amino acids. The CDR3 reads CASSEQVQTNYGYTF. CDR3 nucleotide sequence: TGTGCCAGCAGCGAACAGGTTCAAACTAACTATGGCTACACCTTC. The complete variable domain, with remaining parts taken from reference TRBV5-4 and TRBJ1-2, reads ETGVTQSPTHLIKTRGQQVTLRCSSQSGHNTVSWYQQALGQGPQFIFQYYREEENGRGNFPPRFSGLQFPNYSSELNVNALELDDSALYLCASSEQVQTNYGYTFGSGTRLTVV.

This chain connects TRBV12-2 to TRBJ2-7; the table's D call TRBD2 went unverified against the DNA. TRBV12-2 is a known pseudogene. The CDR3 contains 16 residues. CDR3 nucleotide sequence: TGTGCAAGTCGCTTAGTCCCTAGCGGGGCCCCCTACGAGCAGTACTTC. The encoded protein is CASRLVPSGAPYEQYF.

The chain links TRBV5-4 to TRBJ2-5; 8 bases are shared with TRBD2. Germline lookup yields CDR1 SGHNT and CDR2 YYREEE (reference sequence). The ends lost 4 bases at V and 5 bases at J; junction bases unmatched: 13. The CDR3 is made up of 16 amino acids. The CDR3: CASSLGTRPRGETQYF. CDR3 nucleotides: TGTGCCAGCAGCCTTGGGACTAGGCCGAGGGGGGAGACCCAGTACTTC.

Points on this clone: The same CDR3 is also encoded by other DNA sequences in this sample. J is TRBJ1-2 and V is TRBV7-2; D unclear. Deletions cut 1 base from V and 3 bases from J, with 6 bases between. The germline V gene has CDR1 SGHTA and CDR2 FQGNSA. This CDR3 spans 13 amino acids. CDR3 DNA: TGTGCCAGCAGCTTAGGTCGGGACTATGGCTACACCTTC. Its translation: CASSLGRDYGYTF.

This clone was observed once. The gene calls are TRBV24-1 and TRBJ2-2; tentatively, D is TRBD2 (6 bases). Germline V gene sequence: CDR1 KGHDR, CDR2 SFDVKD. The length of the CDR3 is 16 residues. The V and J ends lost 0 bases and 4 bases respectively, with 11 bases between them. CDR3 in DNA: TGTGCCACCAGTGATTTGTCGGGAGCCCTCACCGGGGAGCTGTTTTTT. This sequence encodes CATSDLSGALTGELFF.

The rearrangement uses TRBV11-2 and TRBJ2-1; no clear D gene. Trimming cost V 3 bases and J 3 bases, with 9 bases left between them. The CDR3 is made up of 14 amino acids. In germline, CDR1 is SGHAT, CDR2 FQNNGV. Here the CDR3 reads CASSFSRVYNEQFF. CDR3 in DNA: TGTGCCAGCAGCTTTTCAAGAGTCTACAATGAGCAGTTCTTC.

This clone was observed many times. The chain employs TRBV27 and TRBJ1-2, with D possibly TRBD1 on 6 matching bases. Germline values: CDR1 MNHEY, CDR2 SMNVEV (reference sequence). This CDR3 comprises 13 residues. The V end lost 8 bases, the J end lost 3 bases, and 13 bases lay between the germline ends. For the CDR3, the DNA is TGTGCCAGCGCCAGGGGAAACCACTATGGCTACACCTTC. Encoded protein: CASARGNHYGYTF.